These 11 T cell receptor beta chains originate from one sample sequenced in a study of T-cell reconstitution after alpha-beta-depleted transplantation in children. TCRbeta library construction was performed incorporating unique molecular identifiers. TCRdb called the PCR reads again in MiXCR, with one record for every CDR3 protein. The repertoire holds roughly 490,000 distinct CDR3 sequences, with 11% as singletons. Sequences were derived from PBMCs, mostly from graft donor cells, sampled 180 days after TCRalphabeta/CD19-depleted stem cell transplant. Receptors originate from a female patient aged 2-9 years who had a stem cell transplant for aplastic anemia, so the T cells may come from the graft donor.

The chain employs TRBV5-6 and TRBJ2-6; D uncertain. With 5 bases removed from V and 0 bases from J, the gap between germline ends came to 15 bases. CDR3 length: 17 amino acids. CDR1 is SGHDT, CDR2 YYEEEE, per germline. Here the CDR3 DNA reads TGTGCCAGCAGAGCTTGGGTGCGGATCTCTGGGGCCAACGTCCTGACTTTC. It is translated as CASRAWVRISGANVLTF.

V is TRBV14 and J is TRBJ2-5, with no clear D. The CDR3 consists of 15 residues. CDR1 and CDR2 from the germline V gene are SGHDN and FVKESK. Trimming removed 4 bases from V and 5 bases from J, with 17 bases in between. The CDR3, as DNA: TGTGCCAGCAGCCTAAGAGGTGGAATCCCTGAGACCCAGTACTTC. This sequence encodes CASSLRGGIPETQYF.

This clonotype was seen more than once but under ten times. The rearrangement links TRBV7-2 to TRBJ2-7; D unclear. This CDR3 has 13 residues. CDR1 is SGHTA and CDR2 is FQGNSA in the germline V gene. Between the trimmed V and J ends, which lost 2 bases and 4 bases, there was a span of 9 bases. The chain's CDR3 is CASSLNTRYEQYF. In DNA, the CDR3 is TGTGCCAGCAGCTTAAATACTCGGTACGAGCAGTACTTC.

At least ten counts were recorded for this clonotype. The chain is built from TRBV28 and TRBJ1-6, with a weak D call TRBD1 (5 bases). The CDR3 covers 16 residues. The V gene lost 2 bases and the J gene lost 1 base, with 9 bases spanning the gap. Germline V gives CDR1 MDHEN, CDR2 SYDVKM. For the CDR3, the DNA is TGTGCCAGCAGTTTACAGAGGGGATCCTATAATTCACCCCTCCACTTT. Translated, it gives CASSLQRGSYNSPLHF.

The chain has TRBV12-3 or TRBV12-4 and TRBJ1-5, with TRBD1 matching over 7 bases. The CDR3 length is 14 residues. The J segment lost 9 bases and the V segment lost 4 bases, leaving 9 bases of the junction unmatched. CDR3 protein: CASSSGQAPGPQHF. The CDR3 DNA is TGTGCCAGCAGTTCTGGACAGGCCCCAGGGCCCCAGCATTTT.

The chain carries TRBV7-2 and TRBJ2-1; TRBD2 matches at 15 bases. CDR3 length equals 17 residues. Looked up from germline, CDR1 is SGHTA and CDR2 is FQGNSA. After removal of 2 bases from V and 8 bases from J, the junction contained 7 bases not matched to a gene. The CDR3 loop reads CASSLKPGLAGGYEQFF. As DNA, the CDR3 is TGTGCCAGCAGCTTAAAGCCGGGACTAGCGGGAGGATATGAGCAGTTCTTC.

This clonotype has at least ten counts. CDR3 coding DNA: TGCAGCGCTGCGGGACAGGGGGGGACTGAAGCTTTCTTT. Its translation is CSAAGQGGTEAFF. V gene TRBV29-1 combines with J gene TRBJ1-1; 11 bases map to TRBD1. Per germline, CDR1 SQVTM and CDR2 ANQGSEA. With 7 bases clipped from V and 5 bases from J, the junction kept 6 bases outside the gene matches. The CDR3 spans 13 residues.

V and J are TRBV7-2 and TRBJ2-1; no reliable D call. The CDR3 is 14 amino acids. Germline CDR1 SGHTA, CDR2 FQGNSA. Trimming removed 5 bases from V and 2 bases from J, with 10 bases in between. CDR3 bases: TGTGCCAGCAGCGGAGCCCCGGCCTACAATGAGCAGTTCTTC. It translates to CASSGAPAYNEQFF.

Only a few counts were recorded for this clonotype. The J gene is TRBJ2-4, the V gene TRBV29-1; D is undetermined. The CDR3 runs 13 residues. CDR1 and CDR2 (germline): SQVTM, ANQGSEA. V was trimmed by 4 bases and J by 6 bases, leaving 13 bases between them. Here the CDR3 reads CSVGVSGLNIQYF. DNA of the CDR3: TGCAGCGTTGGGGTCAGTGGCTTAAACATTCAGTACTTC.

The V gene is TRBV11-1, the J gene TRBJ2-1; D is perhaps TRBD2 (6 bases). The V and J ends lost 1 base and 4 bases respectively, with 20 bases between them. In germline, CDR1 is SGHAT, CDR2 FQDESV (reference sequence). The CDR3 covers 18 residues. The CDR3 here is CASSLGPFFGSVYNEQFF. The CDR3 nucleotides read TGTGCCAGCAGCTTAGGCCCCTTCTTCGGGAGCGTTTACAATGAGCAGTTCTTC.

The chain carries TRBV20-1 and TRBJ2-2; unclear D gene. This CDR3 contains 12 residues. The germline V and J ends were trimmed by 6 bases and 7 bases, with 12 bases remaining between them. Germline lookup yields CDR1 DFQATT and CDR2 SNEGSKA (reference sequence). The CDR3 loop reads CSASYRNGELFF. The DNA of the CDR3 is TGCAGTGCAAGTTACAGAAACGGGGAGCTGTTTTTT.